A selection of T cell receptor beta chains follows, all from one sample in a study of T cell repertoires in cytomegalovirus infection. TCRdb reprocessed the reads via MiXCR and lists one record per CDR3 protein. The table lists about 490,000 distinct CDR3 sequences, more than 20% of them singletons. The sequenced sample was PBMCs. The receptors here all came from a human donor in good health (CMV status not recorded). Some clones in this sample may be carry-over from other donors' samples. CDR3s include the opening cysteine and the closing phenylalanine or tryptophan. Fields, in order: J gene, clone size, D gene, V gene, CDR3 DNA, CDR3 protein. The D gene is left open where the match is weak. Clone size is shown for a subset of rows, as once, few, many or a class of expanded clone.

>TRBJ2-1|.|TRBD2|TRBV19
TGTGCCAGTCGGATGTGGGAGGGCCTGTACAATGAGCAGTTCTTC
CASRMWEGLYNEQFF
>TRBJ1-4|.|TRBD1|TRBV7-2
TGTGCCAGCAGCGCCCTGACAGGGGGTGGTAATGAAAAACTGTTTTTT
CASSALTGGGNEKLFF
>TRBJ2-1|few|.|TRBV18
TGTGCCAGCTCACCTTTAGCCCCCAATGAGCAGTTCTTC
CASSPLAPNEQFF
>TRBJ2-7|.|TRBD1|TRBV28
TGTGCCAGCAGTCGGACAGGCAAAACCTACGAGCAGTACTTC
CASSRTGKTYEQYF
>TRBJ1-5|few|.|TRBV5-5
TGTGCCAGCAGTTACGGAGGTTTGAGCAATCAGCCCCAGCATTTT
CASSYGGLSNQPQHF
>TRBJ1-2|.|TRBD1|TRBV9
TGTGCCAGCAGCGAACGACAGGGCACCTATGGCTACACCTTC
CASSERQGTYGYTF
>TRBJ1-6|few|.|TRBV10-3
TGTGCCATCAGTGAGGTCTCCTATAATTCACCCCTCCACTTT
CAISEVSYNSPLHF
>TRBJ2-2|few|TRBD2|TRBV7-2
TGTGCCAGCAGCTTAGTATTGTTCCTTGTAGCGGGAGAACGCACCGGGGAGCTGTTTTTT
CASSLVLFLVAGERTGELFF
>TRBJ2-1|few|TRBD1|TRBV2
TGTGCCAGCAGTGGGACAGGGGGCCCCTACAATGAGCAGTTCTTC
CASSGTGGPYNEQFF
>TRBJ2-3|.|TRBD2|TRBV6-2/TRBV6-3
TGTGCCAGCAGTTACTCGTCCGCGGCGGGGGACGCTCATAGGCAGTATTTT
CASSYSSAAGDAHRQYF
>TRBJ2-2|many|TRBD2|TRBV7-8
TGTGCCAGCAGCTTAGTACTGGCGGGAGGGGCCGGGGAGCTGTTTTTT
CASSLVLAGGAGELFF
>TRBJ1-1|few|.|TRBV2
TGTGCCAGCAGTGAAGAAGACGGAAGATTGAACACTGAAGCTTTCTTT
CASSEEDGRLNTEAFF
>TRBJ1-4|many|.|TRBV12-3/TRBV12-4
TGTGCCAGCGCGCGGGACCCCGGTGAAAAACTGTTTTTT
CASARDPGEKLFF
>TRBJ1-1|.|.|TRBV3-1
TGTGCCAGCAGCCTGTGGCAGACAAATGAAGCTTTCTTT
CASSLWQTNEAFF
>TRBJ2-1|few|TRBD1|TRBV7-6
TGTGCCAGCAGCCTTAAGGGACGGGACAGGGGGCCCTATGAGCAGTTCTTC
CASSLKGRDRGPYEQFF
>TRBJ2-3|few|TRBD2|TRBV6-2/TRBV6-3
TGTGCCAGCAGTCGCAGGACTAGCGGGTCGAGCACAGATACGCAGTATTTT
CASSRRTSGSSTDTQYF
>TRBJ2-5|few|.|TRBV6-5
TGTGCCAGCAGTTACTCCACCCGTGAAGCGACCCAGTACTTC
CASSYSTREATQYF
>TRBJ2-1|few|TRBD2|TRBV5-1
TGCGCCAGCAGCCAGGGACTAGCGGATTACAATGAGCAGTTCTTC
CASSQGLADYNEQFF
>TRBJ2-3|.|.|TRBV12-3/TRBV12-4
TGTGCCAGCAGTTTTGGAGGGAGAAGAGATACGCAGTATTTT
CASSFGGRRDTQYF
>TRBJ1-5|.|.|TRBV6-2/TRBV6-3
TGTGCCAGCACTTTGACACCCAGTCAGCCCCAGCATTTT
CASTLTPSQPQHF
>TRBJ1-5|few|.|TRBV28
TGTGCCAGCAGTTTATTGTACCCCGCTGATTCCAATCAGCCCCAGCATTTT
CASSLLYPADSNQPQHF
>TRBJ2-3|many|.|TRBV7-2
TGTGCCAGCACCCCCTTATGGGACAGCCAGGGGGGAGATACGCAGTATTTT
CASTPLWDSQGGDTQYF
>TRBJ2-1|.|TRBD2|TRBV20-1
TGCAGTGCCTTCAATCCAACTAGCGGGAGGGTTCGTGAGCAGTTCTTC
CSAFNPTSGRVREQFF
>TRBJ2-1|few|.|TRBV12-3/TRBV12-4
TGTGCCAGCACTCCCCCCTGGTCGCCCTACAATGAGCAGTTCTTC
CASTPPWSPYNEQFF
>TRBJ2-2|once|.|TRBV11-3
TGTGCCAGCAGCCAGAACAGGGACACCGGGGAGCTGTTTTTT
CASSQNRDTGELFF
>TRBJ2-5|.|TRBD2|TRBV14
TGTGCCAGCAGCCAAGGCCTACTAGCGGGAGGTCGAGAGACCCAGTACTTC
CASSQGLLAGGRETQYF